These 10 T cell receptor beta chains share one sample of origin, sequenced in a study of cytomegalovirus exposure and HLA in healthy donors. PCR used 60 Vbeta primers and 13 Jbeta primers. Profiling relied on immunoSEQ multiplex PCR, and the TCRdb table lists in-frame clones only, not all of them. The data hold under 150,000 clones, with less than 85% observed a single time. The specimen sequenced was PBMCs. Source of these receptors: a man in his forties in good health and CMV-seropositive.

V usage is TRBV5-1 and J usage is TRBJ1-3; D remains unclear. This CDR3 has 13 amino acids. V lost 4 bases and J 4 bases, leaving 9 bases between the germline ends. Looked up from germline, CDR1 is SGHRS and CDR2 is YFSETQ. The CDR3 reads CASSVTRGNTIYF. CDR3 nucleotide sequence: TGCGCCAGCAGCGTAACACGAGGAAACACCATATATTTT.

The rearrangement uses TRBV7-9 and TRBJ2-1; 12 bases agree with TRBD2. This CDR3 is 15 amino acids long. Germline lookup yields CDR1 SEHNR and CDR2 FQNEAQ (reference sequence). V dropped 5 bases and J dropped 6; count of bases not matched to a gene: 5. In DNA, the CDR3 is TGTGCCAGCAGCCCTCGACTAGCGGGAGTCAATGAGCAGTTCTTC. Amino acids: CASSPRLAGVNEQFF.

The J gene is TRBJ1-2, the V gene TRBV9; 10 bases match TRBD1. Germline CDR1 SGDLS, CDR2 YYNGEE. Trimming removed 0 bases from V and 0 bases from J; junction bases left unmatched: 2. The CDR3 sequence is 16 residues long. CDR3 residues: CASSVVTGGTNYGYTF. The CDR3 DNA reads as TGTGCCAGCAGCGTAGTGACAGGGGGCACTAACTATGGCTACACCTTC.

The rearrangement uses TRBV28 and TRBJ2-3, with TRBD1 identical over 9 bases. The V gene's germline CDR1 is MDHEN and CDR2 SYDVKM. With V trimmed by 4 bases and J by 3 bases, 5 bases remained unmatched. The CDR3 consists of 15 residues. The CDR3 DNA reads TGTGCCAGCAGTTCCGTCGGGACAGGGACAGATACGCAGTATTTT. Its protein is CASSSVGTGTDTQYF.

This chain connects TRBV7-2 to TRBJ2-2; 9 bases fit TRBD1. Germline trimming cut 5 bases from V and 8 bases from J; bases unmatched to any gene: 9. Germline V gene lookup returns CDR1 SGHTA and CDR2 FQGNSA. This CDR3 is 15 amino acids long. The CDR3 nucleotides are TGTGCCAGCAGCGTACAGGGGGCGCTGGGGGGGGAGCTGTTTTTT. It codes for CASSVQGALGGELFF.

This chain links TRBV7-2 with TRBJ2-2; 13 nucleotides align to TRBD2. The CDR3 contains 16 residues. The V gene's germline CDR1 is SGHTA and CDR2 FQGNSA. V gave up 5 bases and J gave up 5 bases; unmatched junction bases: 5. CDR3 in amino acids: CASSPPGLAGTGELFF. The CDR3 DNA follows: TGTGCCAGCAGCCCTCCGGGACTAGCGGGGACCGGGGAGCTGTTTTTT.

The V and J genes are TRBV5-5 and TRBJ2-7; D may be TRBD1 (7 bases). The germline CDR1 and CDR2 sequences are SGHKS and YYEKEE (reference sequence). V was shortened by 1 base and J by 2 bases, with 19 bases between the two germline ends. The CDR3 runs to 17 residues. The CDR3 DNA sequence: TGTGCCAGCAGCTTGTGGGGGGACAGCCCCGGACCCTACGAGCAGTACTTC. Amino acid sequence: CASSLWGDSPGPYEQYF.

In its sample, this clone was seen once. This chain joins TRBV27 and TRBJ1-6; the D gene is possibly TRBD1 (6 bases). CDR1 is MNHEY and CDR2 is SMNVEV in the germline V gene (reference sequence). CDR3 size: 17 residues. V was trimmed by 2 bases and J by 6 bases, leaving 17 bases between them. The CDR3: CASSLRPLGTPNSPLHF. CDR3 nucleotide sequence: TGTGCCAGCAGTTTAAGGCCCCTGGGGACACCTAATTCACCCCTCCACTTT.

A single count supports this clone. This sequence joins TRBV6-4 and TRBJ2-3; 8 bases map to TRBD2. Germline loops: CDR1 MRHNA, CDR2 SNTAGT. The CDR3 runs to 17 residues. Trimming at V came to 3 bases and at J to 2 bases, leaving 10 bases not matched to a gene. The CDR3 loop reads CASSELPGGGLTDTQYF. The DNA for the CDR3 is TGTGCCAGCAGTGAGCTCCCCGGGGGGGGACTCACAGATACGCAGTATTTT.

The genes are TRBV11-2 and TRBJ2-7; D possibly corresponds to TRBD1 (5 bases). Trimming pared 1 base from V and 1 base from J, leaving 17 bases between. Germline CDR1 SGHAT, CDR2 FQNNGV. The CDR3 consists of 17 residues. In nucleotides, the CDR3 is TGTGCCAGCAGCTTAGTTTGGTCAGGGCAAAATTCCTACGAGCAGTACTTC. This gives the protein CASSLVWSGQNSYEQYF.